These 25 T cell receptor beta chains came from one sample sequenced in a study of beta chain features in type 1 diabetes. Their target antigens are unknown. Expressed TCRB transcripts were sequenced because the isolated RNA had all been reverse transcribed beforehand. TCRdb's table, derived via immunoSEQ multiplex PCR, lists solely in-frame clones and lacks some. Counted here are 200,000 to 300,000 clones, about 11% occurring once; the ten biggest clones make up around 0.017%. Study-level points and caveats: Type 1 diabetes patients had TCRB CDR3s that were shorter (moderately but significantly so) in all four CD4+ subsets.

Sequenced sample: naive CD4+ T cells from blood. The receptors were gathered from a man aged 30-40 years with type 1 diabetes.

The rearrangement joins TRBV10-3 to TRBJ2-3; 12 bases are a match to TRBD2. V trimming: 4 bases; J trimming: 2 bases; junction bases outside the gene matches: 4. Germline CDR1 is ENHRY and CDR2 is SYGVKD. The CDR3 extends over 16 amino acids. The CDR3 DNA is TGTGCCATCAGTGGGCGACTAGCGGGGGACACAGATACGCAGTATTTT. This gives the protein CAISGRLAGDTDTQYF.

Only a few counts were recorded for this clone. The rearrangement links TRBV6-1 to TRBJ1-1; tentatively, D is TRBD1 (5 bases). This CDR3 comprises 13 residues. Trimming pared 6 bases from V and 1 base from J, leaving 9 bases between. Germline assignment: CDR1 MNHNS and CDR2 SASEGT. The CDR3 loop reads CASSVTGNTEAFF. In DNA form, the CDR3 reads TGTGCCAGCAGCGTTACAGGGAACACTGAAGCTTTCTTT.

The J gene is TRBJ1-5, the V gene TRBV30; weak D call: TRBD1 (5 bases). CDR1 is GTSNPN, CDR2 SVGIG, per germline (reference sequence). Between the trimmed V and J ends, which lost 0 bases and 6 bases, there was a span of 9 bases. The CDR3 is made up of 13 amino acids. CDR3 region: CAWSVPGGQPQHF. CDR3 nucleotide sequence: TGTGCCTGGAGTGTACCCGGGGGTCAGCCCCAGCATTTT.

The gene calls are TRBV30 and TRBJ2-2; TRBD2 matches 13 bases. The CDR3 loop spans 18 amino acids. The germline V gene encodes CDR1 GTSNPN and CDR2 SVGIG (reference sequence). Losses at the gene ends were 0 bases for V and 5 bases for J; bases not matched to a gene: 9. The CDR3 DNA is TGTGCCTGGAGTGTACCGGGACTAGCGGGGCCGGGGACCGGGGAGCTGTTTTTT. Encoded protein: CAWSVPGLAGPGTGELFF. The complete variable domain, with remaining parts taken from reference TRBV30 and TRBJ2-2, reads SQTIHQWPATLVQPVGSPLSLECTVEGTSNPNLYWYRQAAGRGLQLLFYSVGIGQISSEVPQNLSASRPQDRQFILSSKKLLLSDSGFYLCAWSVPGLAGPGTGELFFGEGSRLTVL.

The chain employs TRBV7-3 and TRBJ2-3; 13 positions match TRBD2. CDR1 and CDR2 (germline): SGHTA, FQGTGA. The CDR3 extends over 14 amino acids. V lost 4 bases and J lost 11; bases outside the gene matches: 6. The CDR3 nucleotides are TGTGCCAGCAGCTCCGGGACTAGCGGGGCACGGCAGTATTTT. The encoded protein is CASSSGTSGARQYF.

This clone was recorded a few times. The chain employs TRBV28 and TRBJ2-7, with D tentatively TRBD1 (6 bases). V gave up 7 bases and J gave up 5 bases, with 18 bases separating them. The CDR3 runs 14 residues. Germline V lookup: CDR1 MDHEN, CDR2 SYDVKM. The chain's CDR3 is CASKIGQGIHEQYF. As DNA, the CDR3 is TGTGCCAGCAAAATCGGCCAGGGGATCCACGAGCAGTACTTC.

This clone was detected only a few times. The chain uses TRBV11-2 and TRBJ2-1; D ambiguous. Trimming removed 5 bases from V and 0 bases from J, with 20 bases in between. Looked up from germline, CDR1 is SGHAT and CDR2 is FQNNGV. The CDR3 runs to 18 residues. The CDR3 DNA reads TGTGCCAGCAGCGCTGTGGCCAACCGGGTCCTCTCCTACAATGAGCAGTTCTTC. Translated, it gives CASSAVANRVLSYNEQFF.

The chain employs TRBV5-6 and TRBJ2-3; D remains unclear. CDR3 length: 14 amino acids. Trimming cost V 4 bases and J 5 bases, with 14 bases left between them. The germline V gene encodes CDR1 SGHDT and CDR2 YYEEEE. The CDR3 loop reads CASSPDPGGDTQYF. CDR3 nucleotide sequence: TGTGCCAGCAGCCCAGACCCTGGCGGAGATACGCAGTATTTT. The full variable domain, with the rest looked up from reference TRBV5-6 and TRBJ2-3, is DAGVTQSPTHLIKTRGQQVTLRCSPKSGHDTVSWYQQALGQGPQFIFQYYEEEERQRGNFPDRFSGHQFPNYSSELNVNALLLGDSALYLCASSPDPGGDTQYFGPGTRLTVL.

The chain joins TRBV5-1 to TRBJ2-2; D is possibly TRBD1 (7 bases). V gave up 3 bases and J gave up 2 bases, with 11 bases separating them. The CDR3 has 15 residues. Germline V lookup: CDR1 SGHRS, CDR2 YFSETQ. Here the CDR3 reads CASSWGDRNTGELFF. DNA of the CDR3: TGCGCCAGCAGCTGGGGGGACAGAAACACCGGGGAGCTGTTTTTT.

The chain is built from TRBV11-2 and TRBJ2-5; the D gene is possibly TRBD1 (8 bases). Gene TRBJ2-7 matches the end of the DNA better, so the J call may be wrong. The length of the CDR3 is 15 residues. CDR1 and CDR2 (germline): SGHAT, FQNNGV. CDR3 DNA: TGTGCCAGCAGCTTAAGTACAGGGGGGGGATACGAGCAGTACTTC. This gives the protein CASSLSTGGGYEQYF.

This clone was detected a few times. This rearrangement joins TRBV7-9 to TRBJ2-2, with D maybe TRBD1 (5 bases). Germline CDR1 and CDR2: SEHNR and FQNEAQ (reference sequence). Trimming removed 0 bases from V and 2 bases from J, with 13 bases in between. CDR3 length: 17 residues. CDR3 coding DNA: TGTGCCAGCAGCTTAGCGCTGGCGACAGCTAACACCGGGGAGCTGTTTTTT. It encodes CASSLALATANTGELFF.

This clone was seen only a few times. The CDR3: CASSYDSKNIQYF. The CDR3 DNA follows: TGTGCCAGTAGTTACGACAGCAAAAACATTCAGTACTTC. V and J are TRBV19 and TRBJ2-4; a possible D gene is TRBD1 (5 bases). The CDR3 is made up of 13 amino acids. V shed 5 bases and J shed 3 bases, with 8 bases lying between them. Germline CDR1 is LNHDA and CDR2 is SQIVND (reference sequence).

Only a few counts were recorded for this clone. J is TRBJ1-2 and V is TRBV18; the D gene is possibly TRBD1 (5 bases). The CDR3 is 15 amino acids. Germline values: CDR1 KGHSH, CDR2 LQKENI. V gave up 5 bases and J gave up 1 base, with 14 bases separating them. CDR3: CASSSDEQVNYGYTF. In DNA, the CDR3 is TGTGCCAGCTCAAGCGACGAACAGGTTAACTATGGCTACACCTTC.

The chain employs TRBV4-2 and TRBJ1-5, with 8 bases that match TRBD1. V shed 3 bases and J 7 bases; nucleotides not matched to a gene: 5. CDR1 is LGHNA and CDR2 is YNFKEQ in the germline V gene. This CDR3 contains 14 residues. The CDR3 region has the DNA TGTGCCAGCAGCCACCTGGACAGGGCACAGCCCCAGCATTTT. Protein: CASSHLDRAQPQHF.

This chain joins TRBV5-1 and TRBJ2-5; 9 bases agree with TRBD2. CDR3 length: 15 residues. In germline, CDR1 is SGHRS, CDR2 YFSETQ. The J segment lost 5 bases and the V segment lost 0 bases, leaving 5 bases of the junction unmatched. CDR3 DNA: TGCGCCAGCAGCTTGGCCCTAGCGGGGATCGAGACCCAGTACTTC. Amino acid sequence: CASSLALAGIETQYF.

The chain carries TRBV7-2 and TRBJ1-6; TRBD1 matches at 8 bases. The CDR3 is 15 residues long. Germline V gene data show CDR1 as SGHTA and CDR2 as FQGNSA. J gave up 9 bases and V 2 bases, and 6 bases lay outside the gene matches. The CDR3 coding sequence is TGTGCCAGCAGCTTACTCGGACAGGGAGGTTCACCCCTCCACTTT. This codes for CASSLLGQGGSPLHF. Filled out from reference TRBV7-2 and TRBJ1-6, the complete variable domain reads GAGVSQSPSNKVTEKGKDVELRCDPISGHTALYWYRQSLGQGLEFLIYFQGNSAPDKSGLPSDRFSAERTGGSVSTLTIQRTQQEDSAVYLCASSLLGQGGSPLHFGNGTRLTVT.

The V gene is TRBV30, the J gene TRBJ2-1; D remains unclear. V lost 1 base and J lost 7, with 14 bases in between. The CDR3 is 14 residues long. The germline gives CDR1 GTSNPN, CDR2 SVGIG (reference sequence). Here the CDR3 reads CAWSAGRDGNEQFF. CDR3 DNA: TGTGCCTGGAGTGCTGGGCGCGATGGTAATGAGCAGTTCTTC. The variable domain in full, with the rest retrieved from reference TRBV30 and TRBJ2-1, is SQTIHQWPATLVQPVGSPLSLECTVEGTSNPNLYWYRQAAGRGLQLLFYSVGIGQISSEVPQNLSASRPQDRQFILSSKKLLLSDSGFYLCAWSAGRDGNEQFFGPGTRLTVL.

The chain combines TRBV2 with TRBJ1-1; a possible D gene is TRBD1 (6 bases). CDR1 and CDR2 from the germline V gene are SNHLY and FYNNEI. The CDR3 loop spans 14 amino acids. V lost 5 bases to trimming and J lost 6 bases, with 16 bases between them. In DNA form, the CDR3 reads TGTGCCAGCAGTACAGGGTGGGTTGGGTCTGAAGCTTTCTTT. Translating gives CASSTGWVGSEAFF.

In its sample, this clone was seen a few times. The chain joins TRBV10-3 to TRBJ2-5, with 10 bases lining up with TRBD1. CDR1 and CDR2 from the germline V gene are ENHRY and SYGVKD. The V gene end was trimmed by 2 bases and the J gene end by 5 bases; junction bases not matched to a gene: 8. The CDR3 sequence is 16 residues long. CDR3 bases: TGTGCCATCAGTGAGACCAGACAGGGGGCAGGGGAGACCCAGTACTTC. Residues: CAISETRQGAGETQYF.

This clone was counted only a few times. The gene calls are TRBV28 and TRBJ2-7; tentatively, D is TRBD1 (6 bases). The CDR3 has 16 amino acids. Germline CDR1 and CDR2: MDHEN and SYDVKM. V was clipped by 1 base and J by 0 bases, with 13 bases between them. Here the CDR3 DNA reads TGTGCCAGCAGTTTATTAATGGACAGCTACTCCTACGAGCAGTACTTC. Protein product: CASSLLMDSYSYEQYF.

The chain uses TRBV4-3 and TRBJ2-3, with 8 bases that match TRBD1. CDR1 LGHNA and CDR2 YSLEER come from the germline V gene. This CDR3 is 15 amino acids long. V lost 1 base and J lost 4; bases outside the gene matches: 4. CDR3 region: CASSQGQGTADTQYF. CDR3 bases: TGCGCCAGCAGCCAAGGACAGGGGACCGCAGATACGCAGTATTTT.

This clone occurred a few times. V and J are TRBV9 and TRBJ1-4; 7 nucleotides align to TRBD1. The CDR3 extends over 17 amino acids. Germline V lookup: CDR1 SGDLS, CDR2 YYNGEE. V lost 4 bases and J lost 4; bases outside the gene matches: 13. CDR3 in amino acids: CASSTALPGTDNEKLFF. Written as DNA, the CDR3 is TGTGCCAGCAGCACAGCTCTACCCGGGACAGATAATGAAAAACTGTTTTTT.

The V gene is TRBV7-9, the J gene TRBJ2-1; 7 bases line up with TRBD2. Trimming took 6 bases from V and 4 from J; bases not matched to a gene: 9. Germline V gene sequence: CDR1 SEHNR, CDR2 FQNEAQ (reference sequence). The CDR3 consists of 15 residues. CDR3 nucleotides: TGTGCCAGCAGGGTCGCTCGCGGGGGTTACAATGAGCAGTTCTTC. This encodes CASRVARGGYNEQFF.

The table lists this clone with a few counts. V is TRBV5-1 and J is TRBJ1-2; no definite D call. Trimming stripped 0 bases from V and 6 bases from J, with 9 bases between. Per germline, CDR1 SGHRS and CDR2 YFSETQ. CDR3 length: 13 amino acids. The CDR3 DNA reads TGCGCCAGCAGCTTGGCTCCCGGGGATGGCTACACCTTC. Amino acids: CASSLAPGDGYTF.

The V gene is TRBV19, the J gene TRBJ1-5; TRBD1 agrees at 7 bases. After removal of 10 bases from V and 3 bases from J, the junction contained 3 bases not matched to a gene. The length of the CDR3 is 12 residues. Per the germline V gene, CDR1 is LNHDA and CDR2 is SQIVND (reference sequence). The CDR3 reads CATGTVNQPQHF. CDR3 nucleotides: TGTGCCACTGGGACAGTCAATCAGCCCCAGCATTTT. The entire variable domain, with the rest obtained from reference TRBV19 and TRBJ1-5, is as follows: DGGITQSPKYLFRKEGQNVTLSCEQNLNHDAMYWYRQDPGQGLRLIYYSQIVNDFQKGDIAEGYSVSREKKESFPLTVTSAQKNPTAFYLCATGTVNQPQHFGDGTRLSIL.